These 15 T cell receptor beta chains were sequenced from one sample in a study of siplizumab effects on memory and regulatory T cells. TCRdb's copy holds only in-frame clones and misses some; the assay was immunoSEQ multiplex PCR. The top ten clones hold 3.5% to 4.5% of a sample with around 58,000 clones, around four fifths of them seen once. Sequencing was carried out using memory CD4+ T cells sorted from blood. The receptors here all came from a human donor in good health.

This clone was seen just once. The CDR3 region is CASSYGFTGYEQYF. CDR3 sequence (DNA): TGTGCCAGCAGTTACGGGTTTACGGGGTACGAGCAGTACTTC. The J gene is TRBJ2-7, the V gene TRBV6-5, with a tentative D call TRBD2 (5 bases). CDR3 size: 14 residues. The V end lost 2 bases, the J end lost 4 bases, and 12 bases lay between the germline ends. Per the germline V gene, CDR1 is MNHEY and CDR2 is SVGAGI.

This chain joins TRBV29-1 and TRBJ2-1; D possibly uses TRBD1 or TRBD2 (6 bases each). The V end was cut by 3 bases, the J end by 7 bases, with 19 bases between. This CDR3 comprises 15 residues. Per germline, CDR1 SQVTM and CDR2 ANQGSEA. CDR3 residues: CSVDRGTIGRNEQFF. Written as DNA, the CDR3 is TGCAGCGTTGACCGCGGGACAATTGGCAGGAATGAGCAGTTCTTC.

This clone occurred once. Other nucleotide sequences from this sample produce the same CDR3. The chain couples TRBV7-2 to TRBJ2-1; D not resolved. The V end was cut by 9 bases, the J end by 7 bases, with 4 bases between. Germline V lookup: CDR1 SGHTA, CDR2 FQGNSA. The CDR3 consists of 9 residues. The CDR3 is CASPNEQFF. DNA for the CDR3: TGTGCCAGTCCAAATGAGCAGTTCTTC.

Note on this clone: This sample also contains other DNA sequences that code for the same CDR3. The CDR3 loop is CASSVALNTEAFF. CDR3 DNA: TGTGCCAGCAGCGTCGCCCTGAACACTGAAGCTTTCTTT. The V gene is TRBV9, the J gene TRBJ1-1; no firm D call. Germline CDR1 reads SGDLS; CDR2 reads YYNGEE. The V end was cut by 2 bases, the J end by 0 bases, with 5 bases between. The CDR3 spans 13 residues.

A remark on this clone: Other nucleotide sequences from this sample produce the same CDR3. The chain carries TRBV7-6 and TRBJ2-3; D possibly corresponds to TRBD1 (5 bases). Germline CDR1 and CDR2: SGHVS and FNYEAQ. The V and J ends lost 4 bases and 3 bases respectively, with 11 bases between them. The CDR3 sequence is 14 residues long. CDR3 coding DNA: TGTGCCAGCAGCTCGGGCAGGGCGACAGATACGCAGTATTTT. Amino acid sequence: CASSSGRATDTQYF.

The V gene is TRBV6-4, the J gene TRBJ1-2, with TRBD1 identical over 9 bases. The J segment lost 3 bases and the V segment lost 6 bases, leaving 8 bases of the junction unmatched. The germline V gene has CDR1 MRHNA and CDR2 SNTAGT. This CDR3 is built from 15 residues. As DNA, the CDR3 is TGTGCCAGCAGAAACCGGGACAGGGACGACTATGGCTACACCTTC. It codes for CASRNRDRDDYGYTF.

This chain's CDR3 is CAISETNYGYTF. DNA of the CDR3: TGTGCCATCAGTGAGACTAACTATGGCTACACCTTC. The J gene is TRBJ1-2, the V gene TRBV10-3; D is unresolved. From germline, CDR1 is ENHRY and CDR2 SYGVKD. The ends were cut back, 2 bases at V and 0 bases at J, with 1 base in the middle. The CDR3 has 12 amino acids.

This clone was seen once. This chain links TRBV14 with TRBJ1-2; D not resolved. V was cut by 4 bases and J by 8 bases, with 11 bases left in between. The CDR3 spans 12 residues. CDR1 SGHDN and CDR2 FVKESK come from the germline V gene. CDR3 loop: CASSLYPGGYTF. As DNA, the CDR3 is TGTGCCAGCAGCCTCTACCCCGGGGGCTACACCTTC.

The V call is TRBV7-8, the J call TRBJ1-4; D call uncertain. CDR3 length: 12 amino acids. Trimming stripped 3 bases from V and 10 bases from J, with 9 bases between. Germline CDR1 is SGHVS and CDR2 is FQNEAQ. Here the CDR3 DNA reads TGTGCCAGCAGCTTCCGGACGGGAAAACTGTTTTTT. This encodes CASSFRTGKLFF. Together with reference TRBV7-8 and TRBJ1-4, the CDR3 gives the full variable domain: GAGVSQSPRYKVAKRGQDVALRCDPISGHVSLFWYQQALGQGPEFLTYFQNEAQLDKSGLPSDRFFAERPEGSVSTLKIQRTQQEDSAVYLCASSFRTGKLFFGSGTQLSVL.

This clone came up a few times. This chain connects TRBV27 to TRBJ1-4, with TRBD1 identical over 8 bases. CDR3 length: 16 amino acids. Trimming cost V 4 bases and J 4 bases; bases outside gene matches: 8. Germline V lookup: CDR1 MNHEY, CDR2 SMNVEV (reference sequence). CDR3 sequence (DNA): TGTGCCAGCAGTTGGACAGGGTGGATCGGTAATGAAAAACTGTTTTTT. Its translation: CASSWTGWIGNEKLFF.

In this sample, this clone turned up a few times. The J gene is TRBJ1-1, the V gene TRBV29-1, with 8 bases matching TRBD1. CDR1 and CDR2 from the germline V gene are SQVTM and ANQGSEA. The CDR3 is 12 residues long. Trimming removed 4 bases from V and 11 bases from J; junction bases left unmatched: 9. CDR3 bases: TGCAGCGTTGCCCAAACAGGGGGAAGGGCTTTCTTT. Protein sequence: CSVAQTGGRAFF.

This clone has just one count. The chain links TRBV27 to TRBJ2-7; TRBD1 might be the D (8 bases). Germline assignment: CDR1 MNHEY and CDR2 SMNVEV (reference sequence). The V gene lost 2 bases and the J gene lost 1 base, with 24 bases spanning the gap. The CDR3 is 19 amino acids. The CDR3 DNA follows: TGTGCCAGCAGTTTAAGGGCCCCAGCGGGACAGGCCTTATCCTACGAGCAGTACTTC. The encoded protein is CASSLRAPAGQALSYEQYF.

This clone was picked up a small number of times. This chain uses TRBV20-1 with TRBJ2-4; D call uncertain. The germline V gene has CDR1 DFQATT and CDR2 SNEGSKA (reference sequence). V lost 2 bases and J lost 8, with 7 bases in between. This CDR3 region has 11 residues. CDR3 in DNA: TGCAGTGCTAGAATCGCGGACATTCAGTACTTC. Encoded protein: CSARIADIQYF.

The chain's CDR3 is CASGSRSDNEQFF. CDR3 DNA sequence: TGTGCCAGCGGTAGTCGTTCGGACAATGAGCAGTTCTTC. This chain links TRBV6-1 with TRBJ2-1; no definite D call. The CDR3 totals 13 residues. The V gene lost 8 bases and the J gene lost 5 bases, with 13 bases spanning the gap. CDR1 and CDR2 from the germline V gene are MNHNS and SASEGT.

This chain uses TRBV7-2 with TRBJ2-7; D remains ambiguous. The V gene's germline CDR1 is SGHTA and CDR2 FQGNSA. The V end was cut by 2 bases, the J end by 6 bases, with 11 bases between. The CDR3 has 13 amino acids. The CDR3 DNA sequence: TGTGCCAGCAGCTTAACGGCAGCCCCCGAGCAGTACTTC. Translating it yields CASSLTAAPEQYF.